This T cell receptor (beta chain) was profiled in a study of post-analysis software for immune sequencing data. The study's findings and limits: With F measure, samples from one preparation batch clustered together strongly.

This clonotype has just a few counts. Its antigen is still unknown. Unique molecular identifiers were built into the TCR beta cDNA libraries. TCRdb redid the calling of the PCR reads with MiXCR, one entry per CDR3 protein. The repertoire holds 450,000 to 650,000 distinct CDR3 sequences, with around 40% as singletons. Material: blood. This TCR was recovered from a girl between 5 and 17 years old with multiple sclerosis.

CDR3 loop: CASTEDRGTDTQYF. For the CDR3, the DNA is TGTGCCAGCACCGAGGACAGGGGCACAGATACGCAGTATTTT. This chain uses TRBV6-1 with TRBJ2-3, with TRBD1 matching over 8 bases. The CDR3 loop spans 14 amino acids. Trimming took 7 bases from V and 1 from J; bases not matched to a gene: 4. Germline V lookup: CDR1 MNHNS, CDR2 SASEGT.